The 21 T cell receptor beta chains given below trace back to one sample, sequenced in a study of CD4 T cells in relation to SARS-CoV-2 and coronaviruses. Before the COVID-19 pandemic, during about 2011-2019, CD4+ T cells were taken from unexposed donors. CD4+ T cells were isolated from the cells after about 11 days of culture. Their target antigens are unknown. Generated by immunoSEQ multiplex PCR, the TCRdb table keeps only in-frame clones and is missing some. The table has about 23,000 clones, 76% seen once; the top ten hold approximately 28%. The sample taken for sequencing was CD4+ T cells from PBMCs, cultured in vitro. These receptors all come from a human donor in good health.

The V call is TRBV6-1, the J call TRBJ2-1, with a tentative D call TRBD1 (6 bases). Trimming shortened V by 0 bases and J by 4 bases, and 10 bases separated the two germline ends. The CDR3 runs to 15 residues. Germline V gene sequence: CDR1 MNHNS, CDR2 SASEGT. Here the CDR3 DNA reads TGTGCCAGCAGTGAAGCGGACAGAAAATACAATGAGCAGTTCTTC. As protein: CASSEADRKYNEQFF.

V gene TRBV30 combines with J gene TRBJ2-5; D call uncertain. V lost 1 base and J 2 bases, leaving 8 bases between the germline ends. The germline CDR1 and CDR2 sequences are GTSNPN and SVGIG (reference sequence). The CDR3 length is 13 residues. The CDR3 nucleotides read TGTGCCTGGAGTGGGGTAACACAAGAGACCCAGTACTTC. This encodes CAWSGVTQETQYF.

This clone was picked up a small number of times. This sequence joins TRBV10-3 and TRBJ2-2; 9 bases agree with TRBD1. Trimming cost V 4 bases and J 7 bases; bases outside gene matches: 10. The CDR3 consists of 16 residues. Germline V lookup: CDR1 ENHRY, CDR2 SYGVKD. CDR3 sequence reads: CAISALSDRGGGELFF. The CDR3 DNA reads as TGTGCCATCAGTGCCCTATCGGACAGGGGTGGCGGGGAGCTGTTTTTT.

This chain joins TRBV23-1 and TRBJ2-2; 8 positions match TRBD1. TRBV23-1 is an open reading frame whose function is uncertain. The CDR3 is 17 residues long. With 0 bases clipped from V and 4 bases from J, the junction kept 7 bases outside the gene matches. The DNA of the CDR3 is TGCGCCAGCAGTCAATCGATGAGGACAGGGAGCACCGGGGAGCTGTTTTTT. Its protein product is CASSQSMRTGSTGELFF.

The chain links TRBV5-6 to TRBJ1-1; D gene ambiguous. The germline V and J ends were trimmed by 3 bases and 2 bases, with 8 bases remaining between them. Looked up from germline, CDR1 is SGHDT and CDR2 is YYEEEE. The CDR3 is 13 amino acids. The DNA for the CDR3 is TGTGCCAGCAGCTCAGCCAGTAACACTGAAGCTTTCTTT. Protein product: CASSSASNTEAFF.

The chain has TRBV5-5 and TRBJ1-2, with D unresolved. This CDR3 comprises 12 residues. Trimming left V 2 bases short and J 6 bases short, with 8 bases between. The germline gives CDR1 SGHKS, CDR2 YYEKEE (reference sequence). The CDR3 here is CASSFSSDGYTF. DNA for the CDR3: TGTGCCAGCAGCTTTTCTTCAGATGGCTACACCTTC.

This chain uses TRBV24-1 with TRBJ2-7; a weak D match, TRBD1 (5 bases). Looked up from germline, CDR1 is KGHDR and CDR2 is SFDVKD. Trimming removed 8 bases from V and 1 base from J, with 14 bases in between. The CDR3 sequence is 14 residues long. CDR3: CATILTEGSYEQYF. CDR3 nucleotides: TGTGCCACCATTTTGACAGAAGGTTCCTACGAGCAGTACTTC.

This clone has just one count. V gene TRBV11-2 combines with J gene TRBJ1-5; 7 nucleotides match TRBD1. Germline values: CDR1 SGHAT, CDR2 FQNNGV. The CDR3 loop spans 13 amino acids. The junction had 7 bases not matched to a gene; V was cut back by 5 bases and J by 9 bases. CDR3 residues: CASSPGQNLPQHF. The CDR3 region has the DNA TGTGCCAGCAGCCCGGGACAGAACCTGCCCCAGCATTTT.

The chain links TRBV10-3 to TRBJ1-2; D call uncertain. V was clipped by 10 bases and J by 4 bases, with 16 bases between them. Per the germline V gene, CDR1 is ENHRY and CDR2 is SYGVKD. The length of the CDR3 is 13 residues. The CDR3 spells CATVEEEGYGYTF. The CDR3 region has the DNA TGTGCCACAGTGGAGGAGGAGGGCTATGGCTACACCTTC.

V and J are TRBV5-1 and TRBJ1-4; TRBD1 matches 8 bases. The CDR3 contains 15 residues. Germline trimming cut 0 bases from V and 8 bases from J; bases unmatched to any gene: 6. Germline V lookup: CDR1 SGHRS, CDR2 YFSETQ. The CDR3 DNA sequence: TGCGCCAGCAGCTTGGGACAGGGGATATCCGAAAAACTGTTTTTT. It translates to CASSLGQGISEKLFF. The variable domain in full, with the rest retrieved from reference TRBV5-1 and TRBJ1-4, is KAGVTQTPRYLIKTRGQQVTLSCSPISGHRSVSWYQQTPGQGLQFLFEYFSETQRNKGNFPGRFSGRQFSNSRSEMNVSTLELGDSALYLCASSLGQGISEKLFFGSGTQLSVL.

The count of this clone is one. CDR3 residues: CASRRGQGIITGELFF. DNA of the CDR3: TGCGCCAGCAGAAGGGGACAGGGGATAATCACCGGGGAGCTGTTTTTT. V is TRBV5-1 and J is TRBJ2-2, with TRBD1 identical over 10 bases. This CDR3 has 16 amino acids. CDR1 and CDR2 (germline): SGHRS, YFSETQ. V lost 5 bases and J lost 4; bases outside the gene matches: 8. Using reference TRBV5-1 and TRBJ2-2 for the parts outside the CDR3, the full variable domain is KAGVTQTPRYLIKTRGQQVTLSCSPISGHRSVSWYQQTPGQGLQFLFEYFSETQRNKGNFPGRFSGRQFSNSRSEMNVSTLELGDSALYLCASRRGQGIITGELFFGEGSRLTVL.

This clone appeared a single time. The chain joins TRBV6-1 to TRBJ2-7; tentatively, D is TRBD2 (5 bases). The CDR3 has 13 residues. V dropped 0 bases and J dropped 13 bases, with 16 bases sitting between them. Germline loops: CDR1 MNHNS, CDR2 SASEGT. The CDR3 coding sequence is TGTGCCAGCAGTGAAGCGCAGACTACGGGGAATTACTTC. This gives the protein CASSEAQTTGNYF.

This clone was observed a handful of times. V is TRBV6-6 and J is TRBJ1-2; 9 bases are a match to TRBD1. The germline gives CDR1 MNHNY, CDR2 SVGAGI (reference sequence). The J segment lost 8 bases and the V segment lost 4 bases, leaving 11 bases of the junction unmatched. CDR3 length: 15 residues. In nucleotides, the CDR3 is TGTGCCAGCAGTTTAACTGGGACAGGGCCCGAAGGCTACACCTTC. It translates to CASSLTGTGPEGYTF.

This chain links TRBV19 with TRBJ2-7; D assignment may be TRBD1 or TRBD2 (6 bases each). Germline V gene data show CDR1 as LNHDA and CDR2 as SQIVND (reference sequence). Trimming took 5 bases from V and 6 from J, leaving 20 bases between them. The CDR3 runs 15 residues. The CDR3 DNA sequence: TGTGCCAGTAGTCACGGGGGCCGGGGTATCTCCGAGCAGTACTTC. Protein: CASSHGGRGISEQYF.

The chain employs TRBV30 and TRBJ1-2; 9 bases are a match to TRBD1. The CDR3 length is 17 residues. CDR1 and CDR2 (germline): GTSNPN, SVGIG (reference sequence). Germline trimming cut 7 bases from V and 3 bases from J; bases unmatched to any gene: 18. CDR3 sequence reads: CASEGQPNRGRYYGYTF. The CDR3 DNA is TGTGCCTCGGAAGGGCAACCCAACAGGGGGCGTTACTATGGCTACACCTTC.

This chain uses TRBV19 with TRBJ2-7, with D possibly TRBD1 on 6 matching bases. Germline V gene lookup returns CDR1 LNHDA and CDR2 SQIVND (reference sequence). The CDR3 has 14 amino acids. Trimming stripped 7 bases from V and 2 bases from J, with 15 bases between. The CDR3 loop reads CASNTGPPTYEQYF. In nucleotides, the CDR3 is TGTGCCAGTAATACAGGGCCCCCAACCTACGAGCAGTACTTC.

V is TRBV2 and J is TRBJ2-5, with D uncertain. This CDR3 is built from 13 residues. The germline gives CDR1 SNHLY, CDR2 FYNNEI. Trimming took off 7 bases at V and 2 bases at J, with 11 bases between the two ends. The CDR3 reads CASTRTLQETQYF. In DNA, the CDR3 is TGTGCCAGCACCAGGACCTTACAAGAGACCCAGTACTTC.

The V gene is TRBV6-6, the J gene TRBJ2-7; D is perhaps TRBD2 (6 bases). CDR1 is MNHNY and CDR2 is SVGAGI in the germline V gene (reference sequence). This CDR3 has 14 amino acids. V was shortened by 2 bases and J by 9 bases, with 17 bases between the two germline ends. CDR3 loop: CASSYRSLGGRQYF. Here the CDR3 DNA reads TGTGCCAGCAGTTACCGATCCCTCGGAGGGCGGCAGTACTTC.

The chain carries TRBV11-2 and TRBJ2-2; no firm D call. Germline assignment: CDR1 SGHAT and CDR2 FQNNGV. Trimming shortened V by 4 bases and J by 3 bases, and 9 bases separated the two germline ends. The CDR3 runs 14 residues. CDR3 in amino acids: CASSSLKDTGELFF. For the CDR3, the DNA is TGTGCCAGCAGCTCCCTCAAAGACACCGGGGAGCTGTTTTTT.

CDR3 bases: TGCGCCAGCAGCCCTGTTGGGGAGGTCAAAAACATTCAGTACTTC. Protein: CASSPVGEVKNIQYF. The rearrangement links TRBV4-1 to TRBJ2-4, with D perhaps TRBD2 (6 bases). The CDR3 spans 15 residues. In germline, CDR1 is MGHRA, CDR2 YSYEKL. Trimming cost V 4 bases and J 3 bases, with 13 bases left between them.

This clone was recorded a few times. The genes are TRBV5-8 and TRBJ2-7; 9 nucleotides agree with TRBD2. This CDR3 contains 15 residues. Germline V gene data show CDR1 as SGHTS and CDR2 as YDEGEE. V was clipped by 1 base and J by 6 bases; unmatched bases: 8. The CDR3: CASSLYAGGPGEQYF. Here the CDR3 DNA reads TGTGCCAGCAGCTTGTATGCGGGAGGGCCGGGCGAGCAGTACTTC.